A few counts support the clone carrying this TCR beta chain. Trimming removed 4 bases from V and 5 bases from J, with 10 bases in between. In germline, CDR1 is KGHDR, CDR2 SFDVKD. The CDR3 is 13 amino acids. TCRdb passed the 5' RACE reads through MiXCR, listing each CDR3 protein once. Among fewer than 250,000 distinct CDR3 sequences listed, over 30% were seen once. This entry comes from a study of CD8 T cells in ankylosing spondylitis. The sequence was obtained from a male donor with ankylosing spondylitis or in good health (not recorded which). The gene calls are TRBV24-1 and TRBJ2-5, with D hard to call. Input material: blood, either unsorted or a sorted T cell fraction (not recorded which). The CDR3 sequence is CATSDLMGETQYF. The CDR3, as DNA: TGTGCCACCAGTGACCTAATGGGGGAGACCCAGTACTTC.